These T cell receptor beta chains were read from a single sample in a study of response to subunit inactivated influenza vaccine. From the RT-PCR reads, TCRdb called clonotypes with MiXCR, one entry per CDR3 protein. The profile shows about 780,000 distinct CDR3 sequences, about 18% of them singletons. The source was PBMCs from blood, collected 4 to 6 days after vaccination. The receptors shown here come from a man aged 45 to 65 who received an inactivated influenza vaccine. The CDR3 runs from the conserved cysteine through the conserved F or W. D genes are given only for firm matches. Clone size is not always given. Where it is, it says once, few, many or a class for expanded clones.

V: TRBV20-1; size: few; J: TRBJ2-2; D: TRBD2; DNA: TGCAGTGCTAAATCCGGGACTAGCGGGAGGGCGTCCGGGGAGCTGTTTTTT; CDR3: CSAKSGTSGRASGELFF
V: TRBV6-1; size: -; J: TRBJ2-5; D: -; DNA: TGTGCCAGCAGTGACAGCTGGGTACAAGAGACCCAGTACTTC; CDR3: CASSDSWVQETQYF
V: TRBV5-1; size: -; J: TRBJ1-3; D: -; DNA: TGCGCCAGCAGCTTGGACAGTACTGGAAACACCATATATTTT; CDR3: CASSLDSTGNTIYF
V: TRBV10-3; size: few; J: TRBJ2-2; D: -; DNA: TGTGCCATCAGTGAGTCGATTAAAGGTCGAGCGAACACCGGGGAGCTGTTTTTT; CDR3: CAISESIKGRANTGELFF
V: TRBV11-3; size: few; J: TRBJ1-1; D: -; DNA: TGTGCCAGCAGCCAGGGGACGGACACTGAAGCTTTCTTT; CDR3: CASSQGTDTEAFF
V: TRBV5-6; size: -; J: TRBJ1-4; D: -; DNA: TGTGCCAGCAGCGCGGACACGGAAGGTGAAAAACTGTTTTTT; CDR3: CASSADTEGEKLFF
V: TRBV12-3/TRBV12-4; size: few; J: TRBJ2-7; D: TRBD2; DNA: TGTGCCAGCAGATATAGCGGGAGGGGAATCTACGAGCAGTACTTC; CDR3: CASRYSGRGIYEQYF
V: TRBV25-1; size: few; J: TRBJ2-5; D: -; DNA: TGTGCCAGCAGTGAAAGCGCGGCTCCAGAGACCCAGTACTTC; CDR3: CASSESAAPETQYF
V: TRBV6-2/TRBV6-3; size: -; J: TRBJ2-1; D: TRBD2; DNA: TGTGCCAGCAGTTACTCGATCACGTCCGGGACTAGCGGGAATTGGAATGAGCAGTTCTTC; CDR3: CASSYSITSGTSGNWNEQFF
V: TRBV15; size: -; J: TRBJ2-2; D: -; DNA: TGTGCCACCAGCAGAGATTTATCAGGGTTAGGGGAGCTGTTTTTT; CDR3: CATSRDLSGLGELFF
V: TRBV11-1; size: few; J: TRBJ2-3; D: TRBD1; DNA: TGTGCCAGCAGCTTAACGACAGGGGGATTTGATACGCAGTATTTT; CDR3: CASSLTTGGFDTQYF
V: TRBV7-9; size: few; J: TRBJ1-4; D: -; DNA: TGTGCCAGCAGCTTAGCAGGGGTCCGAGAAAAACTGTTTTTT; CDR3: CASSLAGVREKLFF
V: TRBV11-2; size: -; J: TRBJ2-3; D: -; DNA: TGTGCCAGCAGCCAGGGACGGCCAGATACGCAGTATTTT; CDR3: CASSQGRPDTQYF
V: TRBV6-1; size: many; J: TRBJ2-1; D: TRBD1; DNA: TGTGCCAGCAGTGAAGGGACAGGGTCATACAATGAGCAGTTCTTC; CDR3: CASSEGTGSYNEQFF
V: TRBV15; size: many; J: TRBJ2-7; D: -; DNA: TGTGCCACCAGCGACGGATCTGTGCCCTACGAGCAGTACTTC; CDR3: CATSDGSVPYEQYF
V: TRBV5-1; size: -; J: TRBJ2-3; D: TRBD1; DNA: TGCGCCAGCAGCTCCCGGCCAGGGGGAGATACGCAGTATTTT; CDR3: CASSSRPGGDTQYF
V: TRBV12-3/TRBV12-4; size: -; J: TRBJ1-5; D: TRBD1; DNA: TGTGCCAGCAGCCGGACAGGGGGTAGCAATCAGCCCCAGCATTTT; CDR3: CASSRTGGSNQPQHF
V: TRBV15; size: few; J: TRBJ2-5; D: -; DNA: TGTGCCACCAGCAGAAGCCGGGACCCGCCTTTATGGACCCAGTACTTC; CDR3: CATSRSRDPPLWTQYF
V: TRBV29-1; size: -; J: TRBJ1-4; D: -; DNA: TGCAGCGCCACGGGACTCCTTAATGAAAAACTGTTTTTT; CDR3: CSATGLLNEKLFF
V: TRBV4-3; size: -; J: TRBJ1-5; D: -; DNA: TGCGCCAGCAGCCAAGATGCGAAAGATCAGCCCCAGCATTTT; CDR3: CASSQDAKDQPQHF
V: TRBV5-1; size: many; J: TRBJ2-3; D: TRBD2; DNA: TGCGCCAGCAGCTTGGCCCCACTAGCGGGGGCCGCAGATACGCAGTATTTT; CDR3: CASSLAPLAGAADTQYF
V: TRBV12-3/TRBV12-4; size: -; J: TRBJ2-2; D: -; DNA: TGTGCCAGTGGGGGGCCCATCTCTTCAAGGAGGGAGCTGTTTTTT; CDR3: CASGGPISSRRELFF
V: TRBV6-2/TRBV6-3; size: -; J: TRBJ2-1; D: -; DNA: TGTGCCAGCAGATTGGAGGGAGTAGGGTACAATGAGCAGTTCTTC; CDR3: CASRLEGVGYNEQFF
V: TRBV20-1; size: few; J: TRBJ1-2; D: -; DNA: TGCAGTGCTAGGGATCCCACGGGAAACGATGGCTACACCTTC; CDR3: CSARDPTGNDGYTF
V: TRBV4-3; size: few; J: TRBJ2-1; D: -; DNA: TGCGCCAGCAGCCAGCGACGCTGGGATGAGCAGTTCTTC; CDR3: CASSQRRWDEQFF
V: TRBV25-1; size: few; J: TRBJ1-2; D: -; DNA: TGTGCCAGCGTCAGTGGCACAACCTATGGCTACACCTTC; CDR3: CASVSGTTYGYTF
V: TRBV7-8; size: few; J: TRBJ2-1; D: TRBD2; DNA: TGTGCCAGCAGCTTAGCGCAGCGGGAGTCATTCTTC; CDR3: CASSLAQRESFF
V: TRBV5-1; size: many; J: TRBJ1-6; D: -; DNA: TGCGCCAGCAGCTTGGACCACGGCCCTTCACCCCTCCACTTT; CDR3: CASSLDHGPSPLHF
V: TRBV15; size: -; J: TRBJ2-3; D: -; DNA: TGTGCCACCAGCAGAGAAGGGGCAGACACAGATACGCAGTATTTT; CDR3: CATSREGADTDTQYF
V: TRBV2; size: -; J: TRBJ2-1; D: -; DNA: TGTGCCAGCAGTGAAGCGTACGTCTCCTACAATGAGCAGTTCTTC; CDR3: CASSEAYVSYNEQFF
V: TRBV20-1; size: -; J: TRBJ1-1; D: -; DNA: TGCAGTGTTAGAAATGGGAACACTGAAGCTTTCTTT; CDR3: CSVRNGNTEAFF
V: TRBV18; size: many; J: TRBJ2-7; D: -; DNA: TGTGCCAGCTCACCGGGGGTCTTCTACGAGCAGTACTTC; CDR3: CASSPGVFYEQYF
V: TRBV12-3/TRBV12-4; size: few; J: TRBJ2-7; D: -; DNA: TGTGCCAGCAGTTTAAGGGGGGCAGGCAACGAGCAGTACTTC; CDR3: CASSLRGAGNEQYF
V: TRBV12-3/TRBV12-4; size: few; J: TRBJ2-5; D: -; DNA: TGTGCCAGCAGTTCGGACAGTAAAGAGACCCAGTACTTC; CDR3: CASSSDSKETQYF
V: TRBV18; size: few; J: TRBJ2-3; D: -; DNA: TGTGCCAGCTCACCACGGACGGGGACTAGCACAGATACGCAGTATTTT; CDR3: CASSPRTGTSTDTQYF
V: TRBV5-6; size: few; J: TRBJ1-6; D: -; DNA: TGTGCCAGCAGCTTGGTTTCCCGAGAGGGGAGCTATTCACCCCTCCACTTT; CDR3: CASSLVSREGSYSPLHF
V: TRBV11-2; size: -; J: TRBJ2-5; D: TRBD1; DNA: TGTGCCAGCAGCCCCCGACCACCGGGACAGAGTTTCCAAGAGACCCAGTACTTC; CDR3: CASSPRPPGQSFQETQYF
V: TRBV20-1; size: few; J: TRBJ2-3; D: -; DNA: TGCAGTGCTAGAGTCCCATTCGGGCGCAGCACAGATACGCAGTATTTT; CDR3: CSARVPFGRSTDTQYF
V: TRBV28; size: few; J: TRBJ2-7; D: TRBD1; DNA: TGTGCCAGCAGCTCCCAGGACAGGGGCGAGCAGTACTTC; CDR3: CASSSQDRGEQYF
V: TRBV28; size: -; J: TRBJ1-1; D: -; DNA: TGTGCCAGCAGACGGGACGGGAACACTGAAGCTTTCTTT; CDR3: CASRRDGNTEAFF
V: TRBV20-1; size: -; J: TRBJ2-1; D: -; DNA: TGCAGTGCTAGCACAGTAAAGGTCGGGACCAGATACAATGAGCAGTTCTTC; CDR3: CSASTVKVGTRYNEQFF
V: TRBV4-1; size: -; J: TRBJ2-6; D: -; DNA: TGCGCCAGCAGCCAAGGGGTGTTGGTAGGGGCTGGGGCCAACGTCCTGACTTTC; CDR3: CASSQGVLVGAGANVLTF
V: TRBV12-3/TRBV12-4; size: -; J: TRBJ1-3; D: -; DNA: TGTGCCAGCAGAAGGGACATCGGAAACACCATATATTTT; CDR3: CASRRDIGNTIYF
V: TRBV5-1; size: few; J: TRBJ2-6; D: -; DNA: TGCGCCAGCACCCCGCAGGGCTCTGGGGCCAACGTCCTGACTTTC; CDR3: CASTPQGSGANVLTF
V: TRBV6-2/TRBV6-3; size: few; J: TRBJ2-5; D: -; DNA: TGTGCCAGCAGTTACTCTCTCGGCAGCCTCCAAGAGACCCAGTACTTC; CDR3: CASSYSLGSLQETQYF
V: TRBV10-3; size: many; J: TRBJ2-3; D: TRBD2; DNA: TGTGCCACCACCGCAAGCGGGAGATCAGATACGCAGTATTTT; CDR3: CATTASGRSDTQYF